This T cell receptor (beta chain) was sequenced for a study of shared clonotypes between healthy human individuals. Positively selected for CCR7, the CD45RO-negative cells used as naive CD8 cells excluded terminally differentiated effector memory CD45RA+ cells. Clones were sequenced by immunoSEQ multiplex PCR, and TCRdb holds only the in-frame ones, with some missing. This table has some 2 million clones, about 95% appearing once. Sequenced: naive CD8+ T cells sorted from blood. This receptor was taken from a man aged 18 to 30 in good health.

This CDR3 is CASSTDSSYEQYF. CDR3 nucleotides: TGTGCCAGCAGTACAGACAGCTCCTACGAGCAGTACTTC. The chain recombines TRBV27 with TRBJ2-7, with a possible D match to TRBD1 (5 bases). The CDR3 totals 13 residues. Germline CDR1 and CDR2: MNHEY and SMNVEV (reference sequence). Trimming removed 5 bases at V and 0 bases at J, with 8 bases between.